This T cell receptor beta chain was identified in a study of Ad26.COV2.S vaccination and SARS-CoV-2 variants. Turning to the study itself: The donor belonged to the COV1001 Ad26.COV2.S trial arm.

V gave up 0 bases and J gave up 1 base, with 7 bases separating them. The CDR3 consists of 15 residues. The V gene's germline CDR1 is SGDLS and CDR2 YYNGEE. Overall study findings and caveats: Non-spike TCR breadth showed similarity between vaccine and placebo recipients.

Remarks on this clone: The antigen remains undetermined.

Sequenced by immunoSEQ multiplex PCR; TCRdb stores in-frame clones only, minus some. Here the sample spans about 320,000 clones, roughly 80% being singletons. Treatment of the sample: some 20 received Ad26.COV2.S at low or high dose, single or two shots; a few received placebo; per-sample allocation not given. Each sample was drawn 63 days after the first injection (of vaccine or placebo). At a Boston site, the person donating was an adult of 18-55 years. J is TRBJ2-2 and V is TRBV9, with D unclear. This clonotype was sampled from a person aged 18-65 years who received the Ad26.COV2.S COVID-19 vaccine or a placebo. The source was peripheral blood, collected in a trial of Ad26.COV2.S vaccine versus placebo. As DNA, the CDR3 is TGTGCCAGCAGCGTAGGGCAGATGAACACCGGGGAGCTGTTTTTT. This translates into CASSVGQMNTGELFF.